This TCR beta chain was obtained from a study of T cells after yellow fever vaccination. Concerning this clonotype itself: No antigen is known for it.

The CDR3 is 17 amino acids. Germline CDR1 reads SEHNR; CDR2 reads FQNEAQ (reference sequence). V lost 1 base to trimming and J lost 0 bases, with 12 bases between them. Each CDR3 protein is one row after TCRdb ran MiXCR on the 5' RACE reads. The data hold roughly 170,000 distinct CDR3 sequences, with around 9% observed a single time. Notes on the study in general: The appearance of a small share of clonotypes in both CD4 and CD8 compartments was observed. The presence of abundant clonotypes contaminating from the bulk population was possible in FACS-sorted repertoires. The secondary response was weaker, and its peak arrived faster, on day 5 versus 15.

The sequences come from CD8+ T cells sorted from PBMCs, collected 45 days after the yellow fever booster vaccination. This chain connects TRBV7-9 to TRBJ2-2; D possibly corresponds to TRBD2 (5 bases). The clonotype comes from a man aged 18 to 29 who received the YFV17D yellow fever vaccine. CDR3 nucleotide sequence: TGTGCCAGCAGCTTAGTGAGGGTACAACCGAACACCGGGGAGCTGTTTTTT. Protein product: CASSLVRVQPNTGELFF.